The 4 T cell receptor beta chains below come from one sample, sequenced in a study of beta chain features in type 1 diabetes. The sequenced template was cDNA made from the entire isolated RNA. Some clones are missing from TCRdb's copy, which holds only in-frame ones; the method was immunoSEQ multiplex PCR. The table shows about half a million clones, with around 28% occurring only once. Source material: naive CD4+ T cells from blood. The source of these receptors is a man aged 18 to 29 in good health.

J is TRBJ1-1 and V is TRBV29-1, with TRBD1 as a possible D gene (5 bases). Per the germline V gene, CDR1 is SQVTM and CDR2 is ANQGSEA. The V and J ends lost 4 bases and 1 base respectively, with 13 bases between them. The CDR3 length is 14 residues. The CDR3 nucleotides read TGCAGCGTTGCGGCAGGGCCAGGGAACACTGAAGCTTTCTTT. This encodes CSVAAGPGNTEAFF.

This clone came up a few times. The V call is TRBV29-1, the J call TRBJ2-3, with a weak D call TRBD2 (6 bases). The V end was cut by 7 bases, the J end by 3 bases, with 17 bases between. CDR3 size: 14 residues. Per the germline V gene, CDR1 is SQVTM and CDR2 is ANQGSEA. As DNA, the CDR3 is TGCAGCGAAATGGGGAATCGGGGGACAGATACGCAGTATTTT. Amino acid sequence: CSEMGNRGTDTQYF.

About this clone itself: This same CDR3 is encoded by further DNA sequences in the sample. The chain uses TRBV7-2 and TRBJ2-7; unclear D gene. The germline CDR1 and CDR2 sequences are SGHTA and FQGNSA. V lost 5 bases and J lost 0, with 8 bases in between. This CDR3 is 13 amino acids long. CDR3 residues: CASSPSPSYEQYF. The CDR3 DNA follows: TGTGCCAGCAGCCCCTCTCCCTCCTACGAGCAGTACTTC.

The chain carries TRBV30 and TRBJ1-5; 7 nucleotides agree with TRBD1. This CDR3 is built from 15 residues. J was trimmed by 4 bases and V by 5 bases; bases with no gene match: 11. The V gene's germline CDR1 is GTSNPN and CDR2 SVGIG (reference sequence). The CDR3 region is CAWGGTGVRNQPQHF. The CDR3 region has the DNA TGTGCCTGGGGGGGCACAGGGGTCCGGAATCAGCCCCAGCATTTT.